The clone carrying this TCR beta chain was picked up many times. As yet, its antigen is unknown. Germline V lookup: CDR1 MDHEN, CDR2 SYDVKM. The CDR3 length is 17 residues. After removal of 4 bases from V and 0 bases from J, the junction contained 9 bases not matched to a gene. The data were taken from a study of T cells in Graves' hyperthyroidism and ophthalmopathy. Study-wide results and caveats: Ophthalmopathy onset followed model prediction by a median about 6.5 months.

A patient was excluded if there was uncontrolled infection, other autoimmune disease, pregnancy or lactation. It was approximately 9.4 ml of fresh peripheral blood that supplied the PBMCs. There were TCR beta CDR3 regions amplified from RNA transcripts. HTBI primers were employed in a first-round RT-PCR of the TCR CDR3. Via MiXCR, TCRdb re-called the multiplex PCR reads, giving one row per CDR3 protein. The data contain about 300,000 distinct CDR3 sequences, approximately 14% of them singletons. This chain uses TRBV28 with TRBJ2-7, with 10 bases fitting TRBD2. Sample: blood. The source of this sequence is a woman aged 40 to 50 with Graves' hyperthyroidism. CDR3 coding DNA: TGTGCCAGCAGTTCTTCCCGAACTAGCGGGAACTCCTACGAGCAGTACTTC. Translation gives CASSSSRTSGNSYEQYF. The whole variable domain, filled in from reference TRBV28 and TRBJ2-7, reads DVKVTQSSRYLVKRTGEKVFLECVQDMDHENMFWYRQDPGLGLRLIYFSYDVKMKEKGDIPEGYSVSREKKERFSLILESASTNQTSMYLCASSSSRTSGNSYEQYFGPGTRLTVT.